This note documents a single T cell receptor beta chain sequence. The sample comes from a study of blood T cell repertoires in COVID-19. Study overall: COVID-19 samples from acute and convalescent phases originated in the United States, Italy and Spain.

Original data processing: For nucleated cells, counts were estimated from reference gene primer amplification. Sequencing used immunoSEQ multiplex PCR; TCRdb keeps in-frame clones, though not all of them. D and trimming were read from the DNA, whereas the V and J calls and clone size are those reported in that table. The sample records more than 95,000 clones, 81% being singletons. Germline V gives CDR1 SGHTA, CDR2 FQGNSA. V was trimmed by 1 base and J by 6 bases, leaving 15 bases between them. CDR3 length: 15 amino acids. This TCR came from a man between 25 and 39 years old with COVID-19, enrolled during active disease. This chain joins TRBV7-2 and TRBJ1-1; D is undetermined. The sample comprised peripheral blood. CDR3 nucleotides: TGTGCCAGCAGCTTAGGAGGGCCCCAGAGGGCTGAAGCTTTCTTT. It yields the protein CASSLGGPQRAEAFF. The whole variable domain, filled in from reference TRBV7-2 and TRBJ1-1, reads GAGVSQSPSNKVTEKGKDVELRCDPISGHTALYWYRQSLGQGLEFLIYFQGNSAPDKSGLPSDRFSAERTGGSVSTLTIQRTQQEDSAVYLCASSLGGPQRAEAFFGQGTRLTVV.